One TCR beta chain is described in this entry. With 2 bases clipped from V and 5 bases from J, the junction kept 5 bases outside the gene matches. Looked up from germline, CDR1 is ENHRY and CDR2 is SYGVKD. The length of the CDR3 is 14 residues. Patients of the Seattle cohort, enrolled during active infection, were followed longitudinally. The data were obtained in a study of blood T cell repertoires in COVID-19. Study-level background: Nucleic acid was either cDNA or gDNA, and it came from T cells, B-cell-depleted T cells, or PBMCs.

Authors' methods: Researchers report that nucleated cell counts were estimated from reference gene primer amplification. Clones were sequenced by immunoSEQ multiplex PCR, and TCRdb holds only the in-frame ones, with some missing. The D gene and trimming were derived from the DNA, and the V and J assignments and clone size from that table. The data contain roughly 52,000 clones, about nine tenths of them seen just once; the ten biggest clones take up 3% to 4.5%. The clonotype comes from a man in his forties or fifties with COVID-19, enrolled during active disease. Sequencing input: peripheral blood. This chain uses TRBV10-3 with TRBJ2-7; the match to TRBD1 covers 8 bases. For the CDR3, the DNA is TGTGCCATCAGTGAGCTTGGACAGGGTAACGAGCAGTACTTC. It yields the protein CAISELGQGNEQYF.